This TCR beta chain was captured by sequencing in a study of blood T cell repertoires in COVID-19 (dated by TCRdb to between 2020 and 2021). The study in broad terms: Collaborator samples came from the United States, Italy and Spain and covered acute and convalescent phases of COVID-19. The prospective study material was composed of cDNA or gDNA derived from T cells, B-cell-depleted T cells, or PBMCs. Subjects who had been exposed to COVID-19, were actively infected with it, or had recovered from it provided the deeply sampled blood TCRbeta repertoires that made up the dataset. The repertoires were released in a freely available public database intended as a resource for research on the immune response to SARS-CoV-2. Samples came from the ongoing ImmuneRACE study (first 160 participants) plus 1,254 subjects from 6 global collaborators. Nearly every sample came with metadata listing a de-identified subject ID, COVID-19 status, age in years and sex. HLA class I and class II types, where available, came from metadata supplied by the sample provider rather than from assay-based typing. Results the study describes overall, beyond this receptor: The quantity of clinical and demographic metadata differed by source and by participant and was supplied without curation.

The immunoSEQ Assay, a bias-controlled multiplex PCR, was used to amplify TCRbeta CDR3 regions from genomic DNA. For the original study's pipeline: The number of nucleated cells in each sample was estimated by amplification of reference gene primers within the assay. To quantify the absolute abundance of each unique TCRbeta CDR3 rearrangement, sequence reads were collapsed and filtered. For each sample, productive Simpson clonality was calculated as the square root of Simpson's diversity index over productive rearrangements. TCRdb re-hosts the immuneACCESS table, in-frame sequences only. Its copies lack some clones; in the studies checked, an unresolved V gene accounts for under half of them, and the cause for the rest is not known. That table supplies the V and J calls and clone size; D and trimming were determined from the DNA. The sample contains tens of thousands of clones, 82% of them found a single time. The ten most abundant clones make up roughly 34% of the sample.

This clone was recorded once. This clone's antigen is unknown. Base qualities are missing; no much larger clone stands one base away. V lost 3 bases and J lost 4 bases; the stretch between them is 13 bases long. Taken from cysteine to phenylalanine, the CDR3 has 14 residues. Only the CDR3 DNA is retained, 42 bases long and in frame from the first base. CDR1 MDHEN and CDR2 SYDVKM were looked up in the germline V gene. Each collaborating institution followed its own protocols to collect whole blood in K2EDTA tubes. For TCRbeta analysis, collaborator samples were shipped as frozen whole blood, as isolated PBMCs, or as DNA extracted from either sample type.

Material for sequencing was peripheral blood. The origin of this receptor is a human donor in a cohort sampled during active COVID-19. Recombination linked TRBV28 to TRBJ2-7; tentative D gene TRBD1, with 7 bases matching. The nucleotide sequence reads TGTGCCAGCAGTTTTGGCAGGGGGGAGTACGAGCAGTACTTC. Translated, it reads CASSFGRGEYEQYF.